Presented here are 15 T cell receptor beta chains from one specimen sequenced in a study of T cell responses to AZD1222 COVID-19 vaccine. The table came from immunoSEQ multiplex PCR; TCRdb's copy has only in-frame clones and leaves some out. The sample holds 80,000 or so clones, about 85% seen once. The source was peripheral blood, collected on day 0 of AZD1222 vaccination. Source of these receptors: an adult in good health.

The V gene is TRBV19, the J gene TRBJ1-6; D is possibly TRBD1 (5 bases). The CDR3 sequence is 15 residues long. Germline V lookup: CDR1 LNHDA, CDR2 SQIVND (reference sequence). The V end lost 6 bases, the J end lost 8 bases, and 17 bases lay between the germline ends. The CDR3 sequence is CASRGDSLVDSPLHF. DNA for the CDR3: TGTGCCAGTAGGGGGGACTCTCTCGTGGATTCACCCCTCCACTTT.

The rearrangement uses TRBV30 and TRBJ1-5; tentatively, D is TRBD1 (5 bases). V lost 0 bases to trimming and J lost 0 bases, with 18 bases between them. The CDR3 covers 18 residues. Germline V CDR1 and CDR2: GTSNPN, SVGIG (reference sequence). The CDR3 is CAWSVWMGSGLSNQPQHF. The CDR3 DNA is TGTGCCTGGAGTGTATGGATGGGGTCAGGGCTTAGCAATCAGCCCCAGCATTTT.

The chain recombines TRBV29-1 with TRBJ2-3; 8 bases are a match to TRBD1. Per germline, CDR1 SQVTM and CDR2 ANQGSEA. This CDR3 contains 16 residues. The trim removed 7 bases at V and 4 bases at J, leaving 16 bases unmatched. CDR3 coding DNA: TGCAGCGCCGAGAGGGGGGCAGGGGGCGCCGCAGATACGCAGTATTTT. Protein: CSAERGAGGAADTQYF.

In this sample, this clone turned up once. The V gene is TRBV28, the J gene TRBJ1-5; tentative D call: TRBD1 (6 bases). Germline V gene lookup returns CDR1 MDHEN and CDR2 SYDVKM. With 8 bases removed from V and 7 bases from J, the gap between germline ends came to 18 bases. CDR3 length equals 14 residues. DNA of the CDR3: TGTGCCAGCGCCAATTGGGGGCAGGGACAGCCCCAGCATTTT. Its protein product is CASANWGQGQPQHF.

The genes are TRBV28 and TRBJ1-4; D possibly corresponds to TRBD1 (5 bases). Germline CDR1 is MDHEN and CDR2 is SYDVKM. This CDR3 has 14 amino acids. V lost 8 bases, J lost 0 bases, and 10 bases lay in between. The CDR3 DNA reads as TGTGCCAGCGTTGGGGCGGCAACTAATGAAAAACTGTTTTTT. Translation: CASVGAATNEKLFF.

This chain connects TRBV5-1 to TRBJ2-1; TRBD2 agrees at 8 bases. Germline V gene lookup returns CDR1 SGHRS and CDR2 YFSETQ. With 0 bases clipped from V and 7 bases from J, the junction kept 6 bases outside the gene matches. The CDR3 spans 15 residues. The CDR3 reads CASSLAPGGQNEQFF. The CDR3 DNA is TGCGCCAGCAGCTTGGCCCCGGGGGGGCAGAATGAGCAGTTCTTC.

The chain is built from TRBV19 and TRBJ1-2; no firm D call. Germline CDR1 is LNHDA and CDR2 is SQIVND (reference sequence). The CDR3 extends over 14 amino acids. Trimming left V 5 bases short and J 1 base short, with 11 bases between. The CDR3 region has the DNA TGTGCCAGTAGTGGAGCCCCCGTTAACTATGGCTACACCTTC. This codes for CASSGAPVNYGYTF.

The chain combines TRBV6-5 with TRBJ1-3; perhaps TRBD1 as D (6 bases). CDR1 and CDR2 (germline): MNHEY, SVGAGI. This CDR3 has 13 amino acids. Deletions cut 6 bases from V and 4 bases from J, with 10 bases between. CDR3 sequence: CASSADRGNTIYF. Written as DNA, the CDR3 is TGTGCCAGCAGCGCCGACAGGGGAAACACCATATATTTT.

This clone was seen a single time. V is TRBV6-2 or TRBV6-3 and J is TRBJ1-1; D gene unclear. The CDR3 is 14 amino acids. Looked up from germline, CDR1 is MNHEY and CDR2 is SVGEGT. Trimming pared 1 base from V and 3 bases from J, leaving 9 bases between. The CDR3 DNA reads as TGTGCCAGCAGTTACTGGGGAAGGCACACTGAAGCTTTCTTT. Its translation: CASSYWGRHTEAFF.

The chain uses TRBV18 and TRBJ2-3; 9 bases align to TRBD2. This CDR3 has 15 amino acids. CDR1 and CDR2 (germline): KGHSH, LQKENI. V was pared by 4 bases and J by 0 bases, with 2 bases of the junction left unmatched. The CDR3 protein is CASSRLADSTDTQYF. CDR3 nucleotides: TGTGCCAGCTCACGACTAGCGGATAGCACAGATACGCAGTATTTT.

The chain links TRBV28 to TRBJ1-2, with D possibly matching TRBD1 (5 bases). Trimming stripped 2 bases from V and 8 bases from J, with 15 bases between. Germline values: CDR1 MDHEN, CDR2 SYDVKM. The length of the CDR3 is 14 residues. CDR3 sequence: CASSLVAGKSGYTF. The CDR3 coding sequence is TGTGCCAGCAGTTTAGTGGCAGGGAAGAGCGGCTACACCTTC.

V gene TRBV6-5 combines with J gene TRBJ1-1, with D maybe TRBD1 (5 bases). Germline V CDR1 and CDR2: MNHEY, SVGAGI. The CDR3 contains 15 residues. V lost 4 bases, J lost 4 bases, and 16 bases lay in between. The CDR3 DNA reads as TGTGCCAGCAGTTCCCAGGGAAGCCTGGGCACTGAAGCTTTCTTT. The encoded protein is CASSSQGSLGTEAFF.

The CDR3 protein is CASGLRDSGTDTQYF. The CDR3 DNA reads as TGTGCCAGCGGACTCCGGGACAGTGGCACAGATACGCAGTATTTT. V is TRBV2 and J is TRBJ2-3, with TRBD1 identical over 7 bases. The J segment lost 1 base and the V segment lost 8 bases, leaving 9 bases of the junction unmatched. CDR1 is SNHLY and CDR2 is FYNNEI in the germline V gene. The CDR3 runs 15 residues.

This clone has a handful of counts. The chain is built from TRBV5-8 and TRBJ2-5; weak D call: TRBD2 (5 bases). Trimming took off 4 bases at V and 3 bases at J, with 13 bases between the two ends. CDR3 length equals 14 residues. Per germline, CDR1 SGHTS and CDR2 YDEGEE. The CDR3 DNA reads as TGTGCCAGCAGCACCCCTCGGCGGGAAGAGACCCAGTACTTC. It specifies CASSTPRREETQYF.

The rearrangement uses TRBV18 and TRBJ2-3; weak D call: TRBD2 (6 bases). Trimming took off 2 bases at V and 1 base at J, with 13 bases between the two ends. The CDR3 is 16 residues long. The V gene's germline CDR1 is KGHSH and CDR2 LQKENI. CDR3 in amino acids: CASSPGGLPRTDTQYF. CDR3 in DNA: TGTGCCAGCTCACCAGGGGGACTTCCTCGCACAGATACGCAGTATTTT.